These 11 T cell receptor beta chains share one sample of origin, sequenced in a study of neoadjuvant anti-PD-1 for oral cavity cancer. Produced via immunoSEQ multiplex PCR; TCRdb's table is partial and in-frame only. The sample consists of 16,000 or so clones, 55% to 80% of them appearing once. Specimen: PBMCs, collected before nivolumab (anti-PD-1) treatment. Every receptor here comes from a person aged 40 to 85 with oral cavity squamous cell carcinoma.

The rearrangement links TRBV30 to TRBJ2-2; 8 bases line up with TRBD2. This CDR3 is built from 14 residues. Germline V gives CDR1 GTSNPN, CDR2 SVGIG (reference sequence). The V gene end was trimmed by 4 bases and the J gene end by 4 bases; junction bases not matched to a gene: 5. CDR3 loop: CAWTRLASTGELFF. The CDR3 DNA is TGTGCCTGGACCCGACTAGCGAGCACCGGGGAGCTGTTTTTT.

This clone appeared a single time. The rearrangement uses TRBV27 and TRBJ2-3; 12 bases map to TRBD2. The CDR3 spans 18 residues. Losses at the gene ends were 6 bases for V and 3 bases for J; bases not matched to a gene: 13. Germline CDR1 is MNHEY and CDR2 is SMNVEV (reference sequence). CDR3 sequence: CASSPQSSGRATTDTQYF. CDR3 bases: TGTGCCAGCAGCCCCCAGTCTAGCGGGAGGGCCACGACAGATACGCAGTATTTT.

The chain is built from TRBV19 and TRBJ2-3; D uncertain. The germline gives CDR1 LNHDA, CDR2 SQIVND (reference sequence). The CDR3 consists of 14 residues. The germline V and J ends were trimmed by 6 bases and 1 base, with 11 bases remaining between them. CDR3 coding DNA: TGTGCCAGTAGGCAAGCTATGGGCACAGATACGCAGTATTTT. It yields the protein CASRQAMGTDTQYF.

The chain uses TRBV5-4 and TRBJ2-3, with no clear D. With 3 bases removed from V and 2 bases from J, the gap between germline ends came to 10 bases. This CDR3 has 14 residues. Germline V CDR1 and CDR2: SGHNT, YYREEE (reference sequence). In DNA form, the CDR3 reads TGTGCCAGCAGCTCGGTTGCCTACACAGATACGCAGTATTTT. Protein sequence: CASSSVAYTDTQYF.

The rearrangement uses TRBV10-1 and TRBJ2-1; 9 bases are a match to TRBD2. This CDR3 has 16 residues. V was clipped by 2 bases and J by 9 bases; unmatched bases: 11. Germline CDR1 is WNHNN and CDR2 is SYGVQD (reference sequence). CDR3: CASSEGLAGGPGEQFF. CDR3 bases: TGCGCCAGCAGTGAGGGTCTCGCGGGAGGGCCCGGTGAGCAGTTCTTC.

The chain combines TRBV6-1 with TRBJ2-5, with D perhaps TRBD2 (5 bases). Germline CDR1 MNHNS, CDR2 SASEGT. The CDR3 runs 11 residues. Trimming left V 8 bases short and J 6 bases short, with 10 bases between. The CDR3 is CASGLVQTQYF. The DNA of the CDR3 is TGTGCCAGCGGACTGGTACAGACCCAGTACTTC.

This clone came up a few times. V usage is TRBV6-5 and J usage is TRBJ1-1; D remains unclear. Trimming left V 6 bases short and J 0 bases short, with 8 bases between. In germline, CDR1 is MNHEY, CDR2 SVGAGI. This CDR3 has 13 amino acids. This CDR3 is CASRQNLNTEAFF. CDR3 bases: TGTGCCAGCAGACAGAACTTGAACACTGAAGCTTTCTTT.

The genes are TRBV10-3 and TRBJ2-5, with D possibly matching TRBD2 (6 bases). The germline CDR1 and CDR2 sequences are ENHRY and SYGVKD. V lost 3 bases and J lost 7, with 18 bases in between. CDR3 length: 15 residues. As DNA, the CDR3 is TGTGCCATCAGTGAAGAAGGACTAACCAAGGGGACCCAGTACTTC. Protein: CAISEEGLTKGTQYF.

This clone has just one count. V and J are TRBV29-1 and TRBJ2-7; D is uncertain. The germline gives CDR1 SQVTM, CDR2 ANQGSEA. The V gene lost 0 bases and the J gene lost 2 bases, with 8 bases spanning the gap. The CDR3 totals 13 residues. The CDR3 protein is CSVEDGQTYEQYF. Written as DNA, the CDR3 is TGCAGCGTTGAAGATGGGCAGACCTACGAGCAGTACTTC.

The rearrangement links TRBV14 to TRBJ2-2; D uncertain. Trimming pared 3 bases from V and 8 bases from J, leaving 7 bases between. CDR3 length: 12 amino acids. Germline-derived CDR1 and CDR2 are SGHDN and FVKESK. CDR3 loop: CASSHRGGELFF. CDR3 in DNA: TGTGCCAGCAGCCATCGAGGTGGGGAGCTGTTTTTT.

The CDR3 sequence is CASSGATSAYNEQFF. The CDR3 DNA follows: TGTGCCAGTTCCGGGGCCACGAGCGCCTACAATGAGCAGTTCTTC. The rearrangement links TRBV9 to TRBJ2-1, with D perhaps given as TRBD1 or TRBD2 (5 bases each). V lost 8 bases, J lost 2 bases, and 17 bases lay in between. Germline CDR1 SGDLS, CDR2 YYNGEE. The CDR3 has 15 amino acids.